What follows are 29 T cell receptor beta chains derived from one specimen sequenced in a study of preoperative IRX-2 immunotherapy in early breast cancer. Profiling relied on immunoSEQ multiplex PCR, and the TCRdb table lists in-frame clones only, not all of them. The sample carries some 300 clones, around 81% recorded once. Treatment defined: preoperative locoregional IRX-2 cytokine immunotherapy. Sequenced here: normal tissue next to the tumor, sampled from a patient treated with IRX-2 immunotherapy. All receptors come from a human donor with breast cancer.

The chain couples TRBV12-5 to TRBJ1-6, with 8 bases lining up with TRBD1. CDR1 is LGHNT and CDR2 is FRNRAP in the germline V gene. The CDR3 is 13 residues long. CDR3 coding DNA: TGTGCCAGCAACCAGGGGGCGGATTCACCCCTCCACTTT. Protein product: CASNQGADSPLHF.

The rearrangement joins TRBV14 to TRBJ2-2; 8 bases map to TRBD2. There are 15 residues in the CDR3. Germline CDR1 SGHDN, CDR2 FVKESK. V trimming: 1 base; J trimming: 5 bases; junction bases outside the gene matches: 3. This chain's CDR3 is CASSQASGGTGELFF. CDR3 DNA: TGTGCCAGCAGCCAAGCGTCGGGAGGGACCGGGGAGCTGTTTTTT.

CDR3 in amino acids: CASSRGRTEAFF. DNA for the CDR3: TGTGCCAGTAGTCGTGGGAGAACTGAAGCTTTCTTT. V is TRBV19 and J is TRBJ1-1; D is uncertain. CDR3 length: 12 residues. Germline loops: CDR1 LNHDA, CDR2 SQIVND (reference sequence). Trimming stripped 5 bases from V and 5 bases from J, with 9 bases between. Drawing the rest from reference TRBV19 and TRBJ1-1, the complete variable domain is DGGITQSPKYLFRKEGQNVTLSCEQNLNHDAMYWYRQDPGQGLRLIYYSQIVNDFQKGDIAEGYSVSREKKESFPLTVTSAQKNPTAFYLCASSRGRTEAFFGQGTRLTVV.

In DNA, the CDR3 is TGTGCCAGCAGTGCAGGAAGCTATGGCTACACCTTC. It translates to CASSAGSYGYTF. The J gene is TRBJ1-2, the V gene TRBV6-8; the D is unclear. This CDR3 is built from 12 residues. V was trimmed by 5 bases and J by 4 bases, leaving 8 bases between them. Germline CDR1 and CDR2: MNHGY and SAAAGT.

Here the CDR3 DNA reads TGTGCCAGCAGTTTATTTACCCTGAACACTGAAGCTTTCTTT. It encodes CASSLFTLNTEAFF. The chain carries TRBV28 and TRBJ1-1; D gene uncertain. The V gene lost 1 base and the J gene lost 0 bases, with 6 bases spanning the gap. Germline CDR1 MDHEN, CDR2 SYDVKM. The CDR3 covers 14 residues.

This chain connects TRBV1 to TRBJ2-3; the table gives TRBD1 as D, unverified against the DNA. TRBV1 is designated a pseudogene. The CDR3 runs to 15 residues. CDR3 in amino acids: CASSHPTGPRDTQYF. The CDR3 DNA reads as TGCGCCAGCAGCCACCCGACAGGCCCCCGAGATACGCAGTATTTT.

The CDR3 DNA reads TGTGCCAGCAGTCCCCGCGGGCGGGGGGAAGAGACCCAGTACTTC. Its protein product is CASSPRGRGEETQYF. The genes are TRBV6-8 and TRBJ2-5; 8 bases map to TRBD2. Germline CDR1 is MNHGY and CDR2 is SAAAGT. The CDR3 spans 15 residues. Trimming took 5 bases from V and 3 from J; bases not matched to a gene: 8.

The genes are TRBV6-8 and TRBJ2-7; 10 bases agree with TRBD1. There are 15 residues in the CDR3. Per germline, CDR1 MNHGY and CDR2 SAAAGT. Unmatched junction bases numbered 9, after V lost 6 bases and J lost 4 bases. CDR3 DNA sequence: TGTGCCAGCAGCCGCGACAGGGGGCAAGGGTACGAGCAGTACTTC. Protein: CASSRDRGQGYEQYF.

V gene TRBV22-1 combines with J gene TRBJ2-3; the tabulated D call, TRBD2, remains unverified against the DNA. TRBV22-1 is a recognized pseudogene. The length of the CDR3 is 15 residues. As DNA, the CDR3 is TGTGCCAGCAGTTTATCGACTAGCGGCACAGATACGCAGTATTTT. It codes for CASSLSTSGTDTQYF.

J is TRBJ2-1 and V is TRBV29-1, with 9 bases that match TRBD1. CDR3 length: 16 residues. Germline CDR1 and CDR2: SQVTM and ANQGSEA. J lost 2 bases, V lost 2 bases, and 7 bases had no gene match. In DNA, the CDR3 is TGCAGCGTTGAACCCGGGGACAGGGAAACCTACAATGAGCAGTTCTTC. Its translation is CSVEPGDRETYNEQFF.

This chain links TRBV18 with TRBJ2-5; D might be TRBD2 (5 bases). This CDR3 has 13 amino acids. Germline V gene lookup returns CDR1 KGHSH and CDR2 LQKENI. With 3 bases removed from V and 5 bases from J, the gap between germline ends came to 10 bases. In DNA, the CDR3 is TGTGCCAGCTCACCCGTCCGGGGTGAGACCCAGTACTTC. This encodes CASSPVRGETQYF. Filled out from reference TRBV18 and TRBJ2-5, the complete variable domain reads NAGVMQNPRHLVRRRGQEARLRCSPMKGHSHVYWYRQLPEEGLKFMVYLQKENIIDESGMPKERFSAEFPKEGPSILRIQQVVRGDSAAYFCASSPVRGETQYFGPGTRLLVL.

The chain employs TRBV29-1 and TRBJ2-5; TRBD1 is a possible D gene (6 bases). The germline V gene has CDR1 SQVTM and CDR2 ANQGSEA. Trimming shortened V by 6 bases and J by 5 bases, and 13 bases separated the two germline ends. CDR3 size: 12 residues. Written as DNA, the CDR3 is TGCAGCGTGGACAGCCAAGGGGAGACCCAGTACTTC. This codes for CSVDSQGETQYF. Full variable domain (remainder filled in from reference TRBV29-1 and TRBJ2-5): SAVISQKPSRDICQRGTSLTIQCQVDSQVTMMFWYRQQPGQSLTLIATANQGSEATYESGFVIDKFPISRPNLTFSTLTVSNMSPEDSSIYLCSVDSQGETQYFGPGTRLLVL.

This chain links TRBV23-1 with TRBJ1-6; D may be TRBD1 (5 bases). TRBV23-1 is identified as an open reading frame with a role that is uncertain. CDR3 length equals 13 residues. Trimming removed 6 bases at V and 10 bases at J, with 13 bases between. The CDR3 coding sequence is TGCGCCAGCAGCTGGGGACTCGGCTCACCCCTCCACTTT. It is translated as CASSWGLGSPLHF.

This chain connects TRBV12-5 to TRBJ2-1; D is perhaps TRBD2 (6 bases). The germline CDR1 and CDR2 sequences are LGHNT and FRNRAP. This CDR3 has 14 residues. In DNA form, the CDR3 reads TGTGCCAGCAAGGACGGGAGTCGTTTGGATGAGCAGTTCTTC. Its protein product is CASKDGSRLDEQFF.

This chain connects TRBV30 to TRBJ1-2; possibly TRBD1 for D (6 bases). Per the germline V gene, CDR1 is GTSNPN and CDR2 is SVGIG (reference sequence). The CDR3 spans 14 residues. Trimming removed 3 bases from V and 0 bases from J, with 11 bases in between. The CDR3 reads CAWSSGATNYGYTF. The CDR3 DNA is TGTGCCTGGAGCTCAGGGGCTACTAACTATGGCTACACCTTC. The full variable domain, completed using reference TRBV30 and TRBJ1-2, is SQTIHQWPATLVQPVGSPLSLECTVEGTSNPNLYWYRQAAGRGLQLLFYSVGIGQISSEVPQNLSASRPQDRQFILSSKKLLLSDSGFYLCAWSSGATNYGYTFGSGTRLTVV.

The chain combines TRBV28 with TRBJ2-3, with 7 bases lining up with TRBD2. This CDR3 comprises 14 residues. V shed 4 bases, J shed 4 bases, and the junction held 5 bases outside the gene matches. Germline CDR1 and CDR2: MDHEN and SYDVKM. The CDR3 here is CASSSGLDADTQYF. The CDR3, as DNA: TGTGCCAGCAGTTCAGGACTAGATGCAGATACGCAGTATTTT. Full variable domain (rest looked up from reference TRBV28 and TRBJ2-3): DVKVTQSSRYLVKRTGEKVFLECVQDMDHENMFWYRQDPGLGLRLIYFSYDVKMKEKGDIPEGYSVSREKKERFSLILESASTNQTSMYLCASSSGLDADTQYFGPGTRLTVL.

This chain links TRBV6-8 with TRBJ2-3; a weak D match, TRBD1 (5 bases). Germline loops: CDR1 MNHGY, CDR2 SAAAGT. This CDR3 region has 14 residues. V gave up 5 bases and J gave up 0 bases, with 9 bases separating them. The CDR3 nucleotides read TGTGCCAGCAGTGACCCAGGGAGCACAGATACGCAGTATTTT. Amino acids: CASSDPGSTDTQYF.

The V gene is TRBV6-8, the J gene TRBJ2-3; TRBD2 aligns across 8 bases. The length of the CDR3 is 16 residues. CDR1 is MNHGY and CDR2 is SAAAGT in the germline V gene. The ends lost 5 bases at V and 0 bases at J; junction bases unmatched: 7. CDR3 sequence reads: CASSPPREGSTDTQYF. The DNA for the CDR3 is TGTGCCAGCAGTCCTCCTCGGGAGGGGAGCACAGATACGCAGTATTTT.

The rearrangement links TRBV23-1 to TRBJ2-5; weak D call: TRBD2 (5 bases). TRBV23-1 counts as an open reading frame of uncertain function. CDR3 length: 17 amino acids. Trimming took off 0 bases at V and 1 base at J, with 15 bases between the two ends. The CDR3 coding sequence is TGCGCCAGCAGTCAATCGTGGTCCGCGGGTTCCCAAGAGACCCAGTACTTC. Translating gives CASSQSWSAGSQETQYF.

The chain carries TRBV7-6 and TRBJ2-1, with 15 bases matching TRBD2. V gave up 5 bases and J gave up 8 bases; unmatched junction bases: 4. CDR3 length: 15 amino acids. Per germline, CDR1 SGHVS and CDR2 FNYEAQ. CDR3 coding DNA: TGTGCCAGCAGCGTCGGGACTAGCGGGGGGTATGAGCAGTTCTTC. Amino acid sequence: CASSVGTSGGYEQFF.

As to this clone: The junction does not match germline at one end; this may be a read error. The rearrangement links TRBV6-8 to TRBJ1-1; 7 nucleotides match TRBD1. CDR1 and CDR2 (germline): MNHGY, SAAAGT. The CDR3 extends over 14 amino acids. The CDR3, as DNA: TGTGCCATCAGTTACAGGGGCGCGGAAACTGAAGCTTTCTTT. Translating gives CAISYRGAETEAFF.

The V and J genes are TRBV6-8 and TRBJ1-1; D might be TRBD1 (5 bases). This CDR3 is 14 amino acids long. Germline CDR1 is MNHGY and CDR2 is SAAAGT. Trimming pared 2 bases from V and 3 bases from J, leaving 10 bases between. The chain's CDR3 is CASSYRGKDTEAFF. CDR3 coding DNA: TGTGCCAGCAGTTACAGGGGAAAGGACACTGAAGCTTTCTTT.

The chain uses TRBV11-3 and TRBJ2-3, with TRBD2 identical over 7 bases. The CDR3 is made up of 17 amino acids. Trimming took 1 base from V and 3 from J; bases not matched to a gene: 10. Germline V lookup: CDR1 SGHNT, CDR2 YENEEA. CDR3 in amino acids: CASSLGAAGGMTDTQYF. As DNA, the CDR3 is TGTGCCAGCAGCTTAGGAGCGGCCGGGGGGATGACAGATACGCAGTATTTT.

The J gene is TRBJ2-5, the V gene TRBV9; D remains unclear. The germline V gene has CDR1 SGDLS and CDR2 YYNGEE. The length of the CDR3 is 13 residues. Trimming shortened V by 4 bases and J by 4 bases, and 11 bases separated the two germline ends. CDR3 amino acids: CASSPRHGETQYF. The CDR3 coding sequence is TGTGCCAGCAGCCCCCGCCATGGAGAGACCCAGTACTTC.

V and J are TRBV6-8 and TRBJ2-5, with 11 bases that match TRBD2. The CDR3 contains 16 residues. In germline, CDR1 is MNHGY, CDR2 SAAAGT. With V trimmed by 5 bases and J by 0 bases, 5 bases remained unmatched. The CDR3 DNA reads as TGTGCCAGCAGTAAAACGGGACTAGCGGACCAAGAGACCCAGTACTTC. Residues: CASSKTGLADQETQYF.

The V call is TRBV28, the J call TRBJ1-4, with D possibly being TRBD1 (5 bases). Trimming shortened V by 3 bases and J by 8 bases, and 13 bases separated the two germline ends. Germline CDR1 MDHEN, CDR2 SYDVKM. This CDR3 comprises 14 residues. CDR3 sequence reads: CASSFGQGREKLFF. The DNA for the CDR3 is TGTGCCAGCAGTTTTGGTCAGGGACGCGAAAAACTGTTTTTT.

The CDR3 reads CASSTGQPSYEQYF. The CDR3 bases are TGTGCCAGCAGCACCGGACAGCCCTCCTACGAGCAGTACTTC. The chain employs TRBV6-8 and TRBJ2-7, with D perhaps TRBD1 (6 bases). V dropped 6 bases and J dropped 0 bases, with 12 bases sitting between them. The CDR3 runs 14 residues. Looked up from germline, CDR1 is MNHGY and CDR2 is SAAAGT.

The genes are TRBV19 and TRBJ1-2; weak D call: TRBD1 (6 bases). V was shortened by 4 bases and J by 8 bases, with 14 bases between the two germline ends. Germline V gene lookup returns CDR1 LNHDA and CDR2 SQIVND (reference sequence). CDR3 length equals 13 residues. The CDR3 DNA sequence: TGTGCCAGTAGTAGGCAGGGGACGGGCGGCTACACCTTC. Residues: CASSRQGTGGYTF.

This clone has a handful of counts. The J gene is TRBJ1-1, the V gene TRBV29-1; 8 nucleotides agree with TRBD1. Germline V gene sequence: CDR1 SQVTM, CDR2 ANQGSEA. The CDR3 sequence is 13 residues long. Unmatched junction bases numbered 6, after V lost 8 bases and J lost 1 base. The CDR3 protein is CSSAGQGNTEAFF. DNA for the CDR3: TGCAGCTCCGCCGGACAGGGGAACACTGAAGCTTTCTTT.